This passage covers 10 T cell receptor beta chains from one sample sequenced in a study of T cell repertoires in cytomegalovirus infection. Via MiXCR, TCRdb re-called the reads, giving one row per CDR3 protein. The sample yields hundreds of thousands of distinct CDR3 sequences, roughly 31% seen once. Their antigens remain unidentified. The material was cultured CD8+ T cells from PBMCs, obtained from culture after CMV antigen stimulation. These receptors originate from a human donor in good health (CMV status not recorded). Some clones in this sample may be carry-over from other donors' samples.

The rearrangement joins TRBV7-8 to TRBJ1-2; 7 bases are a match to TRBD1. The junction had 9 bases not matched to a gene; V was cut back by 4 bases and J by 4 bases. The length of the CDR3 is 15 residues. Germline CDR1 SGHVS, CDR2 FQNEAQ. The CDR3 here is CASSSPTGLVYGYTF. The CDR3 DNA is TGTGCCAGCAGCTCACCGACAGGGTTGGTCTATGGCTACACCTTC.

This clonotype was seen a few times. This rearrangement joins TRBV19 to TRBJ1-1; D unresolved. The CDR3 totals 13 residues. V was trimmed by 10 bases and J by 2 bases, leaving 14 bases between them. From germline, CDR1 is LNHDA and CDR2 SQIVND (reference sequence). The CDR3 is CAIRRAVNTEAFF. The CDR3 nucleotides are TGTGCCATAAGGAGGGCAGTAAACACTGAAGCTTTCTTT.

This chain connects TRBV20-1 to TRBJ1-6; tentative D call: TRBD1 (6 bases). This CDR3 has 17 amino acids. Trimming removed 3 bases at V and 4 bases at J, with 19 bases between. Germline V gene data show CDR1 as DFQATT and CDR2 as SNEGSKA (reference sequence). CDR3: CSASIQGDRAYNSPLHF. The CDR3, as DNA: TGCAGTGCTAGTATACAGGGAGATAGGGCTTATAATTCACCCCTCCACTTT.

This chain uses TRBV28 with TRBJ1-1, with D possibly being TRBD1 (5 bases). This CDR3 contains 16 residues. CDR1 is MDHEN and CDR2 is SYDVKM in the germline V gene. The V gene lost 5 bases and the J gene lost 1 base, with 17 bases spanning the gap. In DNA, the CDR3 is TGTGCCAGCAGTCCCTCAGGGAGGTGGACGAACACTGAAGCTTTCTTT. Its translation: CASSPSGRWTNTEAFF.

This clonotype was seen a handful of times. J is TRBJ1-1 and V is TRBV6-6; no clear D. The CDR3 spans 11 residues. V was pared by 5 bases and J by 3 bases, with 4 bases between. The germline CDR1 and CDR2 sequences are MNHNY and SVGAGI (reference sequence). In DNA, the CDR3 is TGTGCCAGCAGTGATTACACTGAAGCTTTCTTT. This translates into CASSDYTEAFF.

The DNA for the CDR3 is TGTGCCAGCAGTTCGGGACCAGATCGAGAGACCCAGTACTTC. Protein sequence: CASSSGPDRETQYF. The V gene is TRBV28, the J gene TRBJ2-5; D possibly matches TRBD1 or TRBD2 (5 bases each). Per germline, CDR1 MDHEN and CDR2 SYDVKM. This CDR3 is 14 amino acids long. Trimming took off 4 bases at V and 4 bases at J, with 13 bases between the two ends.

On this clonotype itself: At one end the junction does not follow the germline gene, possibly because of a read error. The chain links TRBV7-6 to TRBJ2-2, with 7 positions matching TRBD1. In germline, CDR1 is SGHVS, CDR2 FNYEAQ. The CDR3 runs to 15 residues. CDR3 residues: CASSPRDSNTGELVF. As DNA, the CDR3 is TGTGCCAGCAGCCCCCGGGACAGTAACACCGGGGAGCTGGTTTTT.

In this sample, this clonotype turned up a few times. The J gene is TRBJ2-6, the V gene TRBV4-1; weak D call: TRBD1 (5 bases). Germline-derived CDR1 and CDR2 are MGHRA and YSYEKL. V was cut by 4 bases and J by 2 bases, with 12 bases left in between. CDR3 length: 16 residues. In DNA, the CDR3 is TGCGCCAGCAGCCCAGGGATAGGGGCTGGGGCCAACGTCCTGACTTTC. Its translation: CASSPGIGAGANVLTF.

The J gene is TRBJ2-3, the V gene TRBV7-6, with TRBD1 matching 8 bases. Germline values: CDR1 SGHVS, CDR2 FNYEAQ. This CDR3 region has 16 residues. Losses at the gene ends were 7 bases for V and 2 bases for J; bases not matched to a gene: 11. CDR3 in amino acids: CASTLFRGHVTDTQYF. DNA of the CDR3: TGTGCCAGCACACTCTTCAGGGGGCACGTCACAGATACGCAGTATTTT.

This clonotype was detected a few times. The chain combines TRBV27 with TRBJ1-2; weak D call: TRBD1 (5 bases). Germline loops: CDR1 MNHEY, CDR2 SMNVEV (reference sequence). The V end was cut by 5 bases, the J end by 2 bases, with 15 bases between. The CDR3 is 15 amino acids. CDR3 in amino acids: CASSLRQTLNYGYTF. The CDR3 nucleotides read TGTGCCAGCAGTCTGAGACAGACTTTGAACTATGGCTACACCTTC.